This is a list of T cell receptor beta chains from one sample in a study of cytomegalovirus exposure and HLA in healthy donors. Here immunoSEQ multiplex PCR was the method, and the copy in TCRdb shows in-frame clones only, minus some. The table lists fewer than 150,000 clones, 70% to 90% of them singletons. Specimen: PBMCs. All receptors come from a man aged 18 to 29 in good health and CMV-seronegative. The CDR3 runs from the conserved cysteine through the conserved F or W. A D gene is named only where the DNA matches it firmly. Clone size is given for some rows only: seen once, a few or many times, or a class if the clone is expanded.

>TRBV6-1|TRBD2|NA|TRBJ2-7
CASSRLAGDRYEQYF
TGTGCCAGCAGTCGACTAGCGGGAGACCGCTACGAGCAGTACTTC
>TRBV7-9|NA|NA|TRBJ2-7
CASSDSYEQYF
TGTGCCAGCAGCGACAGCTACGAGCAGTACTTC
>TRBV5-1|TRBD2|NA|TRBJ2-7
CASSSGLAGVSYEQYF
TGCGCCAGCAGCTCAGGACTAGCGGGAGTCTCCTACGAGCAGTACTTC
>TRBV27|NA|few|TRBJ1-5
CASSQSGQSNQPQHF
TGTGCCAGCAGTCAAAGTGGGCAAAGCAATCAGCCCCAGCATTTT
>TRBV18|NA|NA|TRBJ2-1
CASSPKQGRSSNEQFF
TGTGCCAGCTCACCAAAGCAGGGAAGGTCCTCCAATGAGCAGTTCTTC
>TRBV6-5|NA|NA|TRBJ2-1
CASSYSYAGADNEQFF
TGTGCCAGCAGTTACTCGTATGCGGGGGCAGACAATGAGCAGTTCTTC
>TRBV6-4|NA|many|TRBJ2-3
CASSDSEGPTDTQYF
TGTGCCAGCAGTGACTCCGAGGGCCCCACAGATACGCAGTATTTT
>TRBV7-2|TRBD2|NA|TRBJ2-7
CASSTIAGGYEQYF
TGTGCCAGCAGCACCATAGCGGGGGGGTACGAGCAGTACTTC
>TRBV27|TRBD2|NA|TRBJ2-1
CAVVAGGYNEQFF
TGTGCCGTCGTAGCGGGGGGCTACAATGAGCAGTTCTTC
>TRBV7-9|NA|NA|TRBJ2-2
CASSSPGHKNTGELFF
TGTGCCAGCAGCTCTCCGGGACACAAGAACACCGGGGAGCTGTTTTTT
>TRBV6-5|NA|NA|TRBJ2-7
CASSSLIHEQYF
TGTGCCAGCAGTTCTTTAATCCACGAGCAGTACTTC
>TRBV27|NA|NA|TRBJ2-3
CASSLRPGSLDTQYF
TGTGCCAGCAGTTTACGGCCGGGTTCGCTAGATACGCAGTATTTT
>TRBV7-6|TRBD2|NA|TRBJ2-1
CASSLWRDSGGYNEQFF
TGTGCCAGCAGCTTATGGAGGGATAGCGGGGGGTACAATGAGCAGTTCTTC
>TRBV4-3|NA|NA|TRBJ2-7
CASSQNLELSSYEQYF
TGCGCCAGCAGCCAAAACTTAGAGCTGAGCTCCTACGAGCAGTACTTC
>TRBV5-4|NA|NA|TRBJ1-6
CASSLDSNYNSPLHF
TGTGCCAGCAGCTTGGACAGTAACTATAATTCACCCCTCCACTTT
>TRBV5-4|NA|NA|TRBJ1-6
CASSLGGGSNSPLHF
TGTGCCAGCAGCTTGGGGGGAGGGAGTAATTCACCCCTCCACTTT
>TRBV2|NA|NA|TRBJ1-4
CASIGRVALANEKLFF
TGTGCCAGCATCGGCCGCGTGGCTCTAGCTAATGAAAAACTGTTTTTT
>TRBV5-1|TRBD2|once|TRBJ2-7
CASSPGLAGVEQYF
TGCGCCAGCAGCCCGGGACTAGCGGGAGTAGAGCAGTACTTC
>TRBV28|NA|NA|TRBJ2-7
CASSFRQFFAQYF
TGTGCCAGCAGTTTCCGACAGTTTTTCGCGCAGTACTTC
>TRBV11-2|NA|NA|TRBJ1-5
CASSLSDNQPQHF
TGTGCCAGCAGCTTATCAGACAATCAGCCCCAGCATTTT
>TRBV2|NA|NA|TRBJ1-1
CAVQKQGNTEAFF
TGTGCCGTCCAGAAGCAGGGGAACACTGAAGCTTTCTTT
>TRBV6-5|NA|NA|TRBJ1-2
CASSYRGNGYTF
TGTGCCAGCAGTTACAGAGGAAATGGCTACACCTTC
>TRBV5-4|NA|NA|TRBJ2-7
CASSFLSYEQYF
TGTGCCAGCAGCTTTCTCTCCTACGAGCAGTACTTC
>TRBV9|TRBD2|NA|TRBJ2-5
CASSGSGEETQYF
TGTGCCAGCAGCGGTAGCGGGGAAGAGACCCAGTACTTC